A single sample is the source of the 17 T cell receptor beta chains below, sequenced in a study of shared clonotypes between healthy human individuals. Naivety among CD8 cells was defined by CD45RO negativity and positive CCR7 selection, thereby excluding terminally differentiated effector memory CD45RA+ cells. Only in-frame clones appear in the TCRdb table, and some are missing; sequencing was by immunoSEQ multiplex PCR. The sample consists of about 2.1 million clones, about 93% of them appearing once. Source material: naive CD8+ T cells from PBMCs. Every receptor here comes from a man between 18 and 35 years old in good health. Some clones in this sample may be carry-over from other donors' samples.

This chain uses TRBV2 with TRBJ2-2; 8 bases fit TRBD2. Per germline, CDR1 SNHLY and CDR2 FYNNEI. CDR3 size: 15 residues. Trimming cost V 3 bases and J 5 bases; bases outside gene matches: 5. Here the CDR3 DNA reads TGTGCCAGCAGTGACCTAGCGGGTGAGACCGGGGAGCTGTTTTTT. It encodes CASSDLAGETGELFF. The entire variable domain, with the rest obtained from reference TRBV2 and TRBJ2-2, is as follows: EPEVTQTPSHQVTQMGQEVILRCVPISNHLYFYWYRQILGQKVEFLVSFYNNEISEKSEIFDDQFSVERPDGSNFTLKIRSTKLEDSAMYFCASSDLAGETGELFFGEGSRLTVL.

The chain couples TRBV27 to TRBJ2-6; TRBD1 is a possible D gene (6 bases). Germline V gene sequence: CDR1 MNHEY, CDR2 SMNVEV (reference sequence). Deletions cut 5 bases from V and 0 bases from J, with 11 bases between. The CDR3 has 16 residues. The CDR3 nucleotides are TGTGCCAGCAGTCCCACAGGGAGCTCTGGGGCCAACGTCCTGACTTTC. Translation gives CASSPTGSSGANVLTF.

The chain couples TRBV4-1 to TRBJ2-6, with a weak D call TRBD1 (6 bases). The CDR3 covers 18 residues. Germline assignment: CDR1 MGHRA and CDR2 YSYEKL. With 2 bases removed from V and 0 bases from J, the gap between germline ends came to 14 bases. The DNA for the CDR3 is TGCGCCAGCAGCCAACACCGGGACACCGCCTCTGGGGCCAACGTCCTGACTTTC. This translates into CASSQHRDTASGANVLTF.

The CDR3 region is CASSLIRGQTHGYTF. The CDR3, as DNA: TGCGCCAGCAGCTTGATTCGCGGACAGACGCATGGCTACACCTTC. V is TRBV5-1 and J is TRBJ1-2; the D gene is possibly TRBD1 (6 bases). The CDR3 spans 15 residues. Germline-derived CDR1 and CDR2 are SGHRS and YFSETQ. Trimming took 1 base from V and 6 from J, leaving 16 bases between them.

The V gene is TRBV30, the J gene TRBJ1-3; D is ambiguous. V lost 4 bases to trimming and J lost 2 bases, with 9 bases between them. The CDR3 loop spans 13 amino acids. Germline CDR1 reads GTSNPN; CDR2 reads SVGIG (reference sequence). CDR3 sequence: CAWMVGTGNTIYF. DNA of the CDR3: TGTGCCTGGATGGTGGGGACTGGAAACACCATATATTTT.

The chain couples TRBV9 to TRBJ1-2; no firm D call. Trimming stripped 3 bases from V and 0 bases from J, with 12 bases between. Per the germline V gene, CDR1 is SGDLS and CDR2 is YYNGEE. The CDR3 sequence is 15 residues long. For the CDR3, the DNA is TGTGCCAGCAGCGGGAGGCTGGCCGCTAACTATGGCTACACCTTC. This sequence encodes CASSGRLAANYGYTF.

V and J are TRBV19 and TRBJ2-3; D remains ambiguous. V dropped 4 bases and J dropped 3 bases, with 14 bases sitting between them. There are 15 residues in the CDR3. CDR1 is LNHDA, CDR2 SQIVND, per germline (reference sequence). DNA of the CDR3: TGTGCCAGTAGTAACCTAAGGGTCGGAACAGATACGCAGTATTTT. Translated: CASSNLRVGTDTQYF.

The chain employs TRBV11-2 and TRBJ2-5; tentatively, D is TRBD1 (6 bases). The CDR3 length is 16 residues. V lost 1 base, J lost 1 base, and 13 bases lay in between. Looked up from germline, CDR1 is SGHAT and CDR2 is FQNNGV. This CDR3 is CASSLGPGQLQETQYF. The CDR3 bases are TGTGCCAGCAGCTTAGGGCCCGGACAGCTCCAAGAGACCCAGTACTTC.

Concerning this clone itself: The sample carries other DNA sequences with the same CDR3. The CDR3 is CASSGRGSYEQYF. In DNA, the CDR3 is TGTGCCAGCAGTGGGCGGGGCTCCTACGAGCAGTACTTC. V usage is TRBV28 and J usage is TRBJ2-7; TRBD2 might be the D (6 bases). V lost 5 bases to trimming and J lost 0 bases, with 8 bases between them. Germline V CDR1 and CDR2: MDHEN, SYDVKM. The CDR3 has 13 residues.

CDR3 DNA sequence: TGTGCCGTTCGACTAGCGTCGAAGGATACGCAGTATTTT. The encoded protein is CAVRLASKDTQYF. The V call is TRBV30, the J call TRBJ2-3, with TRBD2 matching over 8 bases. In germline, CDR1 is GTSNPN, CDR2 SVGIG (reference sequence). J gave up 6 bases and V 8 bases, and 10 bases lay outside the gene matches. The CDR3 has 13 residues.

In its sample, this clone was seen a few times. The chain joins TRBV7-9 to TRBJ1-2; D is perhaps TRBD1 (5 bases). V was pared by 4 bases and J by 0 bases, with 12 bases between. CDR3 size: 15 residues. Germline V lookup: CDR1 SEHNR, CDR2 FQNEAQ (reference sequence). The CDR3 here is CASSSETEPNYGYTF. The CDR3 DNA reads as TGTGCCAGCAGCTCAGAGACAGAACCTAACTATGGCTACACCTTC.

The V call is TRBV28, the J call TRBJ2-5; D remains unclear. The germline V gene has CDR1 MDHEN and CDR2 SYDVKM. The CDR3 contains 15 residues. V was pared by 3 bases and J by 1 base, with 12 bases between. The CDR3 region is CASSLDLSLQETQYF. The CDR3 nucleotides read TGTGCCAGCAGTTTGGATCTATCGCTCCAAGAGACCCAGTACTTC.

The rearrangement joins TRBV28 to TRBJ2-7, with a weak D call TRBD2 (5 bases). The CDR3 length is 15 residues. The V gene lost 5 bases and the J gene lost 0 bases, with 14 bases spanning the gap. From germline, CDR1 is MDHEN and CDR2 SYDVKM. CDR3 coding DNA: TGTGCCAGCAGTCTTAGCGTAAAAAGCTCCTACGAGCAGTACTTC. This gives the protein CASSLSVKSSYEQYF.

With respect to this clone: The same CDR3 can be traced to other DNA sequences in this sample. This chain links TRBV9 with TRBJ2-5, with TRBD1 matching 8 bases. Unmatched junction bases numbered 2, after V lost 2 bases and J lost 5 bases. The CDR3 is made up of 13 amino acids. In germline, CDR1 is SGDLS, CDR2 YYNGEE. The DNA of the CDR3 is TGTGCCAGCAGCGTCGACAGGGGTGAGACCCAGTACTTC. Translated, it gives CASSVDRGETQYF.

This sequence joins TRBV27 and TRBJ1-5; no definite D call. V shed 1 base and J shed 10 bases, with 11 bases lying between them. This CDR3 has 13 amino acids. Germline V gives CDR1 MNHEY, CDR2 SMNVEV (reference sequence). The CDR3 reads CASSLLGSAPQHF. DNA for the CDR3: TGTGCCAGCAGTTTATTGGGGTCGGCCCCCCAGCATTTT.

The chain joins TRBV5-6 to TRBJ2-1; the D is unclear. The CDR3 sequence is 12 residues long. Germline loops: CDR1 SGHDT, CDR2 YYEEEE. V was cut by 4 bases and J by 11 bases, with 13 bases left in between. The CDR3 spells CASSLGIYKQFF. Here the CDR3 DNA reads TGTGCCAGCAGCCTGGGGATTTATAAGCAGTTCTTC.

The V call is TRBV7-7, the J call TRBJ2-2; D unresolved. V was clipped by 3 bases and J by 8 bases, with 13 bases between them. The CDR3 sequence is 14 residues long. Germline V gene lookup returns CDR1 SSHAT and CDR2 FNYEAQ (reference sequence). CDR3 nucleotides: TGTGCCAGCAGCTTCTCGCCCCGTACTGGGGAGCTGTTTTTT. This codes for CASSFSPRTGELFF.